The sequence of this TCR beta chain was determined in a study of T-cell reconstitution after alpha-beta-depleted transplantation in children. Overall study findings and caveats: The high TCRbeta diversity at day 60 in some patients came from surviving recipient T cells and thymic progenitors.

A TCRbeta library incorporating unique molecular identifiers was prepared. A single record per CDR3 protein comes from TCRdb applying MiXCR to the PCR reads. The sample has some 600,000 distinct CDR3 sequences; about an eighth are singletons. CDR1 is MNHEY and CDR2 is SVGEGT in the germline V gene. CDR3 length: 11 amino acids. V was trimmed by 8 bases and J by 9 bases, leaving 13 bases between them. There are a few counts of this clonotype. Its antigen is currently unknown. The source of this sequence is a male patient between 5 and 17 years old who had a stem cell transplant for acute myeloid leukemia, so the T cells may come from the graft donor. The rearrangement links TRBV6-2 or TRBV6-3 to TRBJ2-5; D perhaps matches TRBD1 (6 bases). This specimen was PBMCs, mostly from graft donor cells, taken 360 days after TCRalphabeta/CD19-depleted stem cell transplant. The CDR3 DNA reads TGTGCCAGCTCCCAACCAGGGGCCCAGTACTTC. Translated: CASSQPGAQYF.